Sequencing of this T cell receptor (beta chain) was carried out in a study of T cell changes during pregnancy in multiple sclerosis. Using immunoSEQ multiplex PCR, the repertoire was profiled, and TCRdb retains in-frame clones only, with some absent. The sample yields some 31,000 clones, roughly 90% seen once. Source: CD4+ T cells from peripheral blood mononuclear cells, taken in the second trimester of pregnancy. This TCR came from a female donor in good health, enrolled as a control in a pregnancy study.

The DNA for the CDR3 is TGTGCCAGCACCGCGGGGGCGTTTGGTAACAATGAGCAGTTCTTC. This translates into CASTAGAFGNNEQFF. V gene TRBV6-6 combines with J gene TRBJ2-1; tentatively, D is TRBD2 (7 bases). CDR1 is MNHNY and CDR2 is SVGAGI in the germline V gene (reference sequence). Trimming stripped 7 bases from V and 5 bases from J, with 18 bases between. The CDR3 runs to 15 residues.